This entry concerns a single T cell receptor beta chain. Its target is not known. This entry belongs to a study of siplizumab effects on memory and regulatory T cells. Study observations and caveats: In siplizumab cultures, the suppressive function of proliferating Tregs remained unconfirmed.

Sequencing of each sample assayed 75,000 to 100,000 TCR templates. The method was immunoSEQ multiplex PCR; TCRdb's version includes in-frame clones alone and lacks a portion of them. The table records roughly 70,000 clones, 93% of them present only once. Per the germline V gene, CDR1 is SGHAT and CDR2 is FQNNGV. J lost 1 base, V lost 4 bases, and 7 bases had no gene match. The CDR3 has 16 amino acids. The chain is built from TRBV11-2 and TRBJ2-3, with TRBD2 matching over 8 bases. The sample taken for sequencing was CD8+ T cells sorted from blood. This TCR was recovered from a human donor in good health. The CDR3 protein is CASSSRPAGGTDTQYF. CDR3 DNA sequence: TGTGCCAGCAGCTCCCGGCCAGCGGGGGGCACAGATACGCAGTATTTT.